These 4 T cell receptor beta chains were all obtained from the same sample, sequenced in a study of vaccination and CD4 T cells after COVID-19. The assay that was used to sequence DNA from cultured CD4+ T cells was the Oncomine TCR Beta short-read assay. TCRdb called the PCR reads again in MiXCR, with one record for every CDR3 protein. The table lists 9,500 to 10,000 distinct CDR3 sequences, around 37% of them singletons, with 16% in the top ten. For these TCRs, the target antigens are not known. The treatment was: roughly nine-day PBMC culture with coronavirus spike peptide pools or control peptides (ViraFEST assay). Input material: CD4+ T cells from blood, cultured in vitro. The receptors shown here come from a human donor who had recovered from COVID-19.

CDR3 nucleotide sequence: TGTGCCAGCAGTTTCGCCGGGACCCGCTCCTACGAGCAGTACTTC. Protein sequence: CASSFAGTRSYEQYF. This chain joins TRBV27 and TRBJ2-7; D tentatively fits TRBD1 or TRBD2 (5 bases each). Trimming removed 3 bases at V and 0 bases at J, with 12 bases between. Germline CDR1 reads MNHEY; CDR2 reads SMNVEV (reference sequence). This CDR3 contains 15 residues.

For the CDR3, the DNA is TGTGCCAGCAGTTTAGAATGGAGGGGCTACACCTTC. Translated: CASSLEWRGYTF. The rearrangement joins TRBV12-3 or TRBV12-4 to TRBJ1-2; unclear D gene. Trimming cost V 1 base and J 8 bases, with 8 bases left between them. CDR3 size: 12 residues.

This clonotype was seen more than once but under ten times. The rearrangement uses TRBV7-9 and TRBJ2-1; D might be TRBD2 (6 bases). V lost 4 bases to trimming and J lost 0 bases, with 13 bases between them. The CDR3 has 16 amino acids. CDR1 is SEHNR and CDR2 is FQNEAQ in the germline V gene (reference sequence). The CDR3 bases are TGTGCCAGCAGCTCGCATAGCGGTAGCTCCTACAATGAGCAGTTCTTC. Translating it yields CASSSHSGSSYNEQFF.

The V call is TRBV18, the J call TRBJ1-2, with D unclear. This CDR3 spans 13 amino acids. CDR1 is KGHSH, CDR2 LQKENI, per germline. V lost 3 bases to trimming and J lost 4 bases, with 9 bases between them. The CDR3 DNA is TGTGCCAGCTCACCCACCGACGGCTATGGCTACACCTTC. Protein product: CASSPTDGYGYTF.